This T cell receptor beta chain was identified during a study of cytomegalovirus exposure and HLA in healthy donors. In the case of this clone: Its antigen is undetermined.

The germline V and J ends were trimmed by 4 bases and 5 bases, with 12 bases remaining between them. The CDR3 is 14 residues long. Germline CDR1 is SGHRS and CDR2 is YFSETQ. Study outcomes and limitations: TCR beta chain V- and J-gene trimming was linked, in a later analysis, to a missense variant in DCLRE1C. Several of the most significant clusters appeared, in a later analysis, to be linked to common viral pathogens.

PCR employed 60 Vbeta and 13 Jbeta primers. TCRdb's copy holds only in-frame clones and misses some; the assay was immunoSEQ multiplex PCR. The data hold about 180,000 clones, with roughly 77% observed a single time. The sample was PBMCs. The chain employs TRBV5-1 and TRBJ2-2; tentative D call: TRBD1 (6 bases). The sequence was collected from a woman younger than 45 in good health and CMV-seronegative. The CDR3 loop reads CASSPGQKTGELFF. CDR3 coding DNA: TGCGCCAGCAGCCCTGGACAGAAGACCGGGGAGCTGTTTTTT.